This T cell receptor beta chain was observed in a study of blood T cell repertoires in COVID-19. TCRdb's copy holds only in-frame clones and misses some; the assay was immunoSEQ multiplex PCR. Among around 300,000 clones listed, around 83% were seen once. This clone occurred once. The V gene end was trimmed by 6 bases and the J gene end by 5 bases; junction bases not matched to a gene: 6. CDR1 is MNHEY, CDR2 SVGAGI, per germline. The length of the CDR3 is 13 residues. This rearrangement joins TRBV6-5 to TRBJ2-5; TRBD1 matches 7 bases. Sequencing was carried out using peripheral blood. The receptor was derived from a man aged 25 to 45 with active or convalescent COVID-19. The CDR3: CASRTTGEETQYF. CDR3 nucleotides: TGTGCCAGCAGGACAACAGGGGAGGAGACCCAGTACTTC.